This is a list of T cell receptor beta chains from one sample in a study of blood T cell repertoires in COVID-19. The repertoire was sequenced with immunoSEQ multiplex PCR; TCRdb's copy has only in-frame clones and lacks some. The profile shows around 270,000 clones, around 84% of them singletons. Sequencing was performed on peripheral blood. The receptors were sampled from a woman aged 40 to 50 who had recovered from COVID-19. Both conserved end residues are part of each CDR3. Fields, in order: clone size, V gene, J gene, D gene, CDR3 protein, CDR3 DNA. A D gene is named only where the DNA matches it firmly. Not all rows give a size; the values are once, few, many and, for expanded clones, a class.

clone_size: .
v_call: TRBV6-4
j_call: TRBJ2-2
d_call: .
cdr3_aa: CASSERGIAGELFF
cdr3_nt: TGTGCCAGCAGTGAAAGGGGAATAGCCGGGGAGCTGTTTTTT

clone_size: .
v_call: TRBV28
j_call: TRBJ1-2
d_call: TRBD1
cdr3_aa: CASSSDRGSGGYTF
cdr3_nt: TGTGCCAGCAGTTCGGACAGGGGGTCAGGGGGCTACACCTTC

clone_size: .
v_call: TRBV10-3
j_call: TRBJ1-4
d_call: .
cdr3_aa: CAISESVGEGKLFF
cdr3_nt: TGTGCCATCAGTGAGTCGGTAGGGGAAGGGAAACTGTTTTTT

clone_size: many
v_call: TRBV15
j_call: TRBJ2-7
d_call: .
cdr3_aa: CATSTLGGHEQYF
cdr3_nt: TGTGCCACCAGCACCCTGGGGGGGCACGAGCAGTACTTC

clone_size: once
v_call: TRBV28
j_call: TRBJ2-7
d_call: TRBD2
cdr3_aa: CASTLGGGQQYF
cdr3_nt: TGTGCCAGCACCCTTGGCGGGGGGCAGCAGTACTTC

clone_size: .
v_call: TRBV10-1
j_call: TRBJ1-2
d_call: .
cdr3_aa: CASSEDRWSGYTF
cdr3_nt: TGCGCCAGCAGTGAAGACAGGTGGTCTGGCTACACCTTC

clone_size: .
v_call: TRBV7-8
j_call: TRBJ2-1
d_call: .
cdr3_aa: CASSLEDSNNEQFF
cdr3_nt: TGTGCCAGCAGCTTAGAGGACTCAAACAATGAGCAGTTCTTC

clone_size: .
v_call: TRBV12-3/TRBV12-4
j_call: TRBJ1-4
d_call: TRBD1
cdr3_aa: CASSYRGIEKLFF
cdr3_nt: TGTGCCAGCAGCTACAGGGGGATTGAAAAACTGTTTTTT

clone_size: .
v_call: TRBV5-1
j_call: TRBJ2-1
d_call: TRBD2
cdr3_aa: CASSLSGGVSYNEQFF
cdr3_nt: TGCGCCAGCAGCTTAAGCGGGGGGGTCTCCTACAATGAGCAGTTCTTC

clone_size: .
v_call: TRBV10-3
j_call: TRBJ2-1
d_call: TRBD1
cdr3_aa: CAITIRDRGYNEQFF
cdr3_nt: TGTGCCATCACCATCCGGGACAGGGGTTACAATGAGCAGTTCTTC

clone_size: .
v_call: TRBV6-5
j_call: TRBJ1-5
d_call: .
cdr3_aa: CASSPDGGGQPQHF
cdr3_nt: TGTGCCAGCAGCCCCGATGGGGGGGGTCAGCCCCAGCATTTT

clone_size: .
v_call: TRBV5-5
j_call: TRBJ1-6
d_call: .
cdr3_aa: CASSLVSVLGAYNSPLHF
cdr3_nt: TGTGCCAGCAGCTTGGTTTCCGTCCTCGGGGCCTATAATTCACCCCTCCACTTT

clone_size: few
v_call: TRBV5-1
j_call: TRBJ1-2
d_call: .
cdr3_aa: CASSLFGQISNYGYTF
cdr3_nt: TGCGCCAGCAGCTTGTTTGGTCAGATTTCTAACTATGGCTACACCTTC

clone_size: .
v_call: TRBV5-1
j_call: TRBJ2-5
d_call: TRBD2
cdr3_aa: CASSSTSGGRYQETQYF
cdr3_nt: TGCGCCAGCAGTTCGACTAGCGGAGGAAGGTACCAAGAGACCCAGTACTTC

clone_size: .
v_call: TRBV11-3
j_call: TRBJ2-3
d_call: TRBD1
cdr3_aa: CASSLVGGRTDTQYF
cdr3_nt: TGTGCCAGCAGCTTAGTAGGGGGCCGAACAGATACGCAGTATTTT

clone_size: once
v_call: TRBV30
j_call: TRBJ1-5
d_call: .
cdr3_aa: CAWSVGLNQPQHF
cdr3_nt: TGTGCCTGGAGTGTGGGCCTAAATCAGCCCCAGCATTTT

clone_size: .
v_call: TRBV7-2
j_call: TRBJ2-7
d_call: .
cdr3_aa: CASSFVGDEQYF
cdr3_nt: TGTGCCAGCAGCTTTGTAGGGGACGAGCAGTACTTC

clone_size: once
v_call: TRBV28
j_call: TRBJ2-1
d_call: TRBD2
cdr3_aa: CASSLGTSGGNEQFF
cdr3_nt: TGTGCCAGCAGTTTGGGGACTAGCGGGGGTAATGAGCAGTTCTTC

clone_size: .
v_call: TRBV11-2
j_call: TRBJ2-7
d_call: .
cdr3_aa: CASSADRSYEQYF
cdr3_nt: TGTGCCAGCAGCGCTGACAGGTCCTACGAGCAGTACTTC

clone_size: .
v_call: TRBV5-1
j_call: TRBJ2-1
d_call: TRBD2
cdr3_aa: CASSPLAGGYNEQFF
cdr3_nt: TGCGCCAGCAGTCCTCTAGCGGGGGGCTACAATGAGCAGTTCTTC

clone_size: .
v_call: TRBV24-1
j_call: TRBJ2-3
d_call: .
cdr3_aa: CATSDPRSTDTQYF
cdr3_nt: TGTGCCACCAGTGATCCGCGTAGCACAGATACGCAGTATTTT

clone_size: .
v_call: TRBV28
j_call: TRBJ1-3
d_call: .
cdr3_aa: CASSLARGTIYF
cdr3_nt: TGTGCCAGCAGTTTAGCCCGGGGCACCATATATTTT

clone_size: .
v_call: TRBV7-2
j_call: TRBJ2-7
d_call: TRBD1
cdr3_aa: CASSATQGWQYF
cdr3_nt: TGTGCCAGCAGCGCAACACAGGGGTGGCAGTACTTC

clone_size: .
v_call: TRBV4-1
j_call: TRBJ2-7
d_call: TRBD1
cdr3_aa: CASSQVGAQGAHEQYF
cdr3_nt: TGCGCCAGCAGCCAAGTGGGGGCCCAGGGGGCGCACGAGCAGTACTTC

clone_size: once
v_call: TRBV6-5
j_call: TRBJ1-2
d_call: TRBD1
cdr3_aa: CASILSTGSLYGYTF
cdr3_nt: TGTGCCAGCATCTTGTCGACAGGGAGCCTCTATGGCTACACCTTC

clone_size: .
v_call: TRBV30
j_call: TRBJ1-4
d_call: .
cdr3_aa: CAWSGAGGFNEKLFF
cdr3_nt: TGTGCCTGGAGCGGTGCGGGGGGTTTTAATGAAAAACTGTTTTTT

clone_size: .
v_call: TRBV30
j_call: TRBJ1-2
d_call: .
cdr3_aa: CAWSVVHRGGYTF
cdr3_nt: TGTGCCTGGAGTGTCGTACACCGGGGAGGCTACACCTTC

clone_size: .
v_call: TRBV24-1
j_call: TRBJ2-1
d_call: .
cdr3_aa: CATSDWGGGAANEQFF
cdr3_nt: TGTGCCACCAGTGATTGGGGCGGGGGCGCGGCCAATGAGCAGTTCTTC

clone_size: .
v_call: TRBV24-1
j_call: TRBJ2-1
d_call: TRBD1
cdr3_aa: CATSEETGVYNEQFF
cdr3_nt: TGTGCCACCAGTGAGGAGACAGGGGTTTACAATGAGCAGTTCTTC

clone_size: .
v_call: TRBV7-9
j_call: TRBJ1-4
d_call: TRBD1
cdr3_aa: CASSAYPSRGHEKLFF
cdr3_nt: TGTGCCAGCAGCGCTTATCCCAGCAGGGGGCATGAAAAACTGTTTTTT

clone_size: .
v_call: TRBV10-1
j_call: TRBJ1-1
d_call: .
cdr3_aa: CASSESEAAAFF
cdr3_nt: TGCGCCAGCAGTGAGTCGGAGGCCGCCGCTTTCTTT

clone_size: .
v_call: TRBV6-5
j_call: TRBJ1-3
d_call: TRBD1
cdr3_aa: CASSPRDSGYTIYF
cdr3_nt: TGTGCCAGCAGTCCCCGGGACAGCGGATACACCATATATTTT

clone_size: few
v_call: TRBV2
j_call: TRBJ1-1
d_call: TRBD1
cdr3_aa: CASSKGQGRAGTEAFF
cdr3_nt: TGTGCCAGCAGTAAAGGACAGGGGAGGGCGGGCACTGAAGCTTTCTTT

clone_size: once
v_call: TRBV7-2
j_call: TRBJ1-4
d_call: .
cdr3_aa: CASSQGVLETAEKLFF
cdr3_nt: TGTGCCAGCAGCCAAGGGGTTCTAGAGACAGCCGAAAAACTGTTTTTT

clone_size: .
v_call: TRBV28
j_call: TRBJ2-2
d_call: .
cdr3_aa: CASSRLSGELFF
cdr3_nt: TGTGCCAGCAGTCGTTTGTCCGGGGAGCTGTTTTTT

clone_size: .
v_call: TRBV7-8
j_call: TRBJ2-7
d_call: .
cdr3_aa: CASSLAGGGTYEQYF
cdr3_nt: TGTGCCAGCAGCTTAGCAGGCGGGGGCACATACGAGCAGTACTTC

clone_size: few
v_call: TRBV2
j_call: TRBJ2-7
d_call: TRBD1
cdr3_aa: CASSLTGTAYEQYF
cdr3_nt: TGTGCCAGCAGTCTGACCGGGACAGCCTACGAGCAGTACTTC

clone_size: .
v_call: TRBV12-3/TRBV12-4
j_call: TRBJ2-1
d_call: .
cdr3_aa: CASSLVQGNEQFF
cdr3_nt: TGTGCCAGCAGTTTGGTACAGGGTAATGAGCAGTTCTTC

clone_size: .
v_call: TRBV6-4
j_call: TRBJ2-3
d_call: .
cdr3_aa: CASSPGTSTDTQYF
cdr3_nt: TGTGCCAGCAGTCCGGGGACTTCGACAGATACGCAGTATTTT

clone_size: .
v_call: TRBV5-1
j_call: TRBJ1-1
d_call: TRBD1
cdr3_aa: CASSGTGGLGTEAFF
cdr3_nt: TGCGCCAGCAGCGGGACAGGGGGCTTGGGTACTGAAGCTTTCTTT

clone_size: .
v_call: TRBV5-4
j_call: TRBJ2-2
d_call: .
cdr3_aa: CASSPRALEAGELFF
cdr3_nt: TGTGCCAGCAGCCCGCGGGCCCTGGAGGCCGGGGAGCTGTTTTTT

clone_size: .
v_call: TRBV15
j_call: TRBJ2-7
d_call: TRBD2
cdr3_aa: CATSPREANSYEQYF
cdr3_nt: TGTGCCACCAGCCCTCGGGAGGCCAATTCCTACGAGCAGTACTTC

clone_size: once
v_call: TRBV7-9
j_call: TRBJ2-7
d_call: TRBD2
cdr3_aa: CASSLGLVDEQYF
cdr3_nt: TGTGCCAGCAGCCTGGGACTAGTCGACGAGCAGTACTTC

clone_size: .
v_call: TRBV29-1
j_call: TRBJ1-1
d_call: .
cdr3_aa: CSGRGANSNTEAFF
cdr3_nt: TGCAGCGGGCGGGGAGCAAATTCCAACACTGAAGCTTTCTTT

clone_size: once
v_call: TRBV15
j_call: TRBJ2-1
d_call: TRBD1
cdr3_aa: CATSRDYSGQGANEQFF
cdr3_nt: TGTGCCACCAGCAGAGATTATAGCGGACAGGGGGCCAATGAGCAGTTCTTC